Listed here are 20 T cell receptor beta chains from one sample, sequenced in a study of radiotherapy plus CTLA-4 blockade in lung cancer. Repertoires were generated with immunoSEQ multiplex PCR, while TCRdb's copy carries only in-frame clones and drops some. This table has 55,000 to 80,000 clones, about 72% appearing once. This sample comprised peripheral blood, obtained from a patient treated with radiotherapy plus ipilimumab. All receptors derive from a human donor with non-small cell lung cancer who had a complete response to radiotherapy plus ipilimumab.

V usage is TRBV29-1 and J usage is TRBJ2-7; 11 nucleotides line up with TRBD1. The CDR3 spans 15 residues. Germline lookup yields CDR1 SQVTM and CDR2 ANQGSEA. V gave up 0 bases and J gave up 3 bases; unmatched junction bases: 4. This CDR3 reads CSVEDSGTGGYEQYF. The CDR3 DNA follows: TGCAGCGTTGAAGATTCCGGGACAGGGGGCTACGAGCAGTACTTC.

Concerning this clone itself: Other DNA sequences in this specimen translate into the identical CDR3. The V call is TRBV11-2, the J call TRBJ2-2, with 11 bases lining up with TRBD2. Germline V gene data show CDR1 as SGHAT and CDR2 as FQNNGV. V shed 5 bases and J 1 base; nucleotides not matched to a gene: 3. The CDR3 covers 16 residues. The CDR3 is CASSPGLAGNTGELFF. DNA for the CDR3: TGTGCCAGCAGCCCAGGACTAGCGGGGAACACCGGGGAGCTGTTTTTT. The full variable domain, completed using reference TRBV11-2 and TRBJ2-2, is EAGVAQSPRYKIIEKRQSVAFWCNPISGHATLYWYQQILGQGPKLLIQFQNNGVVDDSQLPKDRFSAERLKGVDSTLKIQPAKLEDSAVYLCASSPGLAGNTGELFFGEGSRLTVL.

This rearrangement joins TRBV15 to TRBJ2-7, with a tentative D call TRBD2 (5 bases). The CDR3 contains 14 residues. V lost 0 bases and J lost 4, with 10 bases in between. Germline V gene data show CDR1 as LNHNV and CDR2 as YYDKDF (reference sequence). The CDR3 DNA sequence: TGTGCCACCAGCAGAGATCGGGTAGCGTACGAGCAGTACGTC. It translates to CATSRDRVAYEQYV.

V is TRBV18 and J is TRBJ2-3; TRBD1 is a possible D gene (6 bases). Germline lookup yields CDR1 KGHSH and CDR2 LQKENI. V lost 3 bases and J 5 bases, leaving 18 bases between the germline ends. This CDR3 has 16 amino acids. The CDR3 spells CASSPFPTIRGDTQYF. In DNA, the CDR3 is TGTGCCAGCTCACCCTTCCCCACCATCAGGGGAGATACGCAGTATTTT.

The rearrangement links TRBV5-5 to TRBJ2-7; TRBD1 is a possible D gene (5 bases). The CDR3 sequence is 14 residues long. From germline, CDR1 is SGHKS and CDR2 YYEKEE (reference sequence). V shed 0 bases and J shed 4 bases, with 11 bases lying between them. Here the CDR3 reads CASSLVAGNYEQYV. The CDR3 nucleotides read TGTGCCAGCAGCTTGGTAGCAGGGAATTACGAGCAGTACGTC.

This clone showed up just once. J is TRBJ2-7 and V is TRBV2; 11 nucleotides agree with TRBD1. Looked up from germline, CDR1 is SNHLY and CDR2 is FYNNEI. Trimming cost V 8 bases and J 6 bases; bases outside gene matches: 12. The CDR3 has 15 residues. The CDR3 here is CASRPGQGEVGEQYV. The CDR3 nucleotides are TGTGCCAGCCGCCCGGGACAGGGGGAGGTGGGCGAGCAGTACGTC.

The CDR3, as DNA: TGTGCCAGCAGTGAAGCGGGAGGAACCGGGGAGCTGTTTTTT. This codes for CASSEAGGTGELFF. The rearrangement links TRBV2 to TRBJ2-2, with TRBD2 as a possible D gene (6 bases). The V end was cut by 0 bases, the J end by 5 bases, with 7 bases between. This CDR3 is built from 14 residues. Germline V lookup: CDR1 SNHLY, CDR2 FYNNEI.

The rearrangement links TRBV10-3 to TRBJ2-7; tentative D call: TRBD2 (5 bases). The germline V and J ends were trimmed by 5 bases and 3 bases, with 8 bases remaining between them. Germline V gene data show CDR1 as ENHRY and CDR2 as SYGVKD. The CDR3 spans 12 residues. CDR3 DNA: TGTGCCATCAGTAGGGAGATCTACGAGCAGTACTTC. It codes for CAISREIYEQYF.

The rearrangement links TRBV7-9 to TRBJ2-3; possible D gene TRBD1, 6 bases. The V gene's germline CDR1 is SEHNR and CDR2 FQNEAQ (reference sequence). The ends were cut back, 3 bases at V and 6 bases at J, with 7 bases in the middle. The CDR3 spans 12 residues. The CDR3 sequence: CASSFQGDTQYF. Written as DNA, the CDR3 is TGTGCCAGCAGCTTTCAGGGGGATACGCAGTATTTT. Full variable domain (remainder filled in from reference TRBV7-9 and TRBJ2-3): DTGVSQNPRHKITKRGQNVTFRCDPISEHNRLYWYRQTLGQGPEFLTYFQNEAQLEKSRLLSDRFSAERPKGSFSTLEIQRTEQGDSAMYLCASSFQGDTQYFGPGTRLTVL.

This clone has more than one count but fewer than ten. The CDR3, as DNA: TGTGCCGTGAGTGGGGCTACCAACACAGATACGCAGTATTTT. It is translated as CAVSGATNTDTQYF. The chain employs TRBV7-9 and TRBJ2-3; tentatively, D is TRBD1 (5 bases). The CDR3 totals 14 residues. Germline-derived CDR1 and CDR2 are SEHNR and FQNEAQ (reference sequence). V lost 11 bases to trimming and J lost 2 bases, with 17 bases between them.

The chain couples TRBV2 to TRBJ1-2, with D possibly matching TRBD1 (5 bases). The CDR3 covers 15 residues. Germline V CDR1 and CDR2: SNHLY, FYNNEI. Trimming pared 5 bases from V and 1 base from J, leaving 14 bases between. For the CDR3, the DNA is TGTGCCAGCAGTCCAGGGACCGCAAGTAACTATGGCTACACCTTC. Translating it yields CASSPGTASNYGYTF.

V and J are TRBV11-2 and TRBJ1-2; TRBD1 might be the D (5 bases). CDR3 length: 12 amino acids. With 4 bases removed from V and 6 bases from J, the gap between germline ends came to 9 bases. Per germline, CDR1 SGHAT and CDR2 FQNNGV. In nucleotides, the CDR3 is TGTGCCAGCAGCTCAGAAGGGGATGGCTACACCTTC. This translates into CASSSEGDGYTF. The full variable domain, its missing parts supplied by reference TRBV11-2 and TRBJ1-2, is EAGVAQSPRYKIIEKRQSVAFWCNPISGHATLYWYQQILGQGPKLLIQFQNNGVVDDSQLPKDRFSAERLKGVDSTLKIQPAKLEDSAVYLCASSSEGDGYTFGSGTRLTVV.

This clone was observed a single time. The chain employs TRBV21-1 and TRBJ2-7; the table's D call, TRBD1, has no DNA check behind it. TRBV21-1 is designated a pseudogene. The CDR3 runs to 16 residues. The CDR3 nucleotides read TGTGCCAGCAGCAAATCCCGGGACAGGGATAGGAGCGAGCAGTACGTC. This codes for CASSKSRDRDRSEQYV.

This chain connects TRBV5-1 to TRBJ1-3; D may be TRBD1 (5 bases). Trimming left V 1 base short and J 2 bases short, with 10 bases between. CDR1 and CDR2 (germline): SGHRS, YFSETQ. CDR3 length: 15 residues. The DNA of the CDR3 is TGCGCCAGCAGCTTGAACGGGGGAACTGGAAACACCATATATTTT. Its protein product is CASSLNGGTGNTIYF.

This clone came up a few times. The chain has TRBV28 and TRBJ2-1; tentatively, D is TRBD2 (5 bases). The CDR3 has 18 residues. Germline V gene lookup returns CDR1 MDHEN and CDR2 SYDVKM. V lost 7 bases to trimming and J lost 0 bases, with 22 bases between them. CDR3 sequence reads: CASTQSGWFRNSYNEQFF. CDR3 DNA sequence: TGTGCCAGCACTCAAAGCGGTTGGTTCAGAAACTCCTACAATGAGCAGTTCTTC.

V gene TRBV6-5 combines with J gene TRBJ2-1, with D possibly matching TRBD1 (6 bases). The CDR3 spans 11 residues. V lost 8 bases, J lost 8 bases, and 10 bases lay in between. CDR1 MNHEY and CDR2 SVGAGI come from the germline V gene. The CDR3 DNA follows: TGTGCCAGCCAACAGGGCCATGAGCAGTTCTTC. Residues: CASQQGHEQFF.

This clone was detected only a few times. This chain connects TRBV5-1 to TRBJ1-1; TRBD1 agrees at 8 bases. Germline CDR1 is SGHRS and CDR2 is YFSETQ. Unmatched junction bases numbered 3, after V lost 4 bases and J lost 1 base. CDR3 length: 14 amino acids. The CDR3 coding sequence is TGCGCCAGCAGCCCCGGACAGGGGAACACTGAAGCTTTCTTT. It specifies CASSPGQGNTEAFF.

This clone was recorded a few times. The rearrangement joins TRBV11-2 to TRBJ2-5, with D perhaps TRBD1 (5 bases). This CDR3 region has 14 residues. The germline V gene encodes CDR1 SGHAT and CDR2 FQNNGV. With 3 bases removed from V and 5 bases from J, the gap between germline ends came to 13 bases. The CDR3: CASSFGRGWETQYF. For the CDR3, the DNA is TGTGCCAGCAGCTTTGGTAGGGGTTGGGAGACCCAGTACTTC. Full variable domain (outside the CDR3, taken from reference TRBV11-2 and TRBJ2-5): EAGVAQSPRYKIIEKRQSVAFWCNPISGHATLYWYQQILGQGPKLLIQFQNNGVVDDSQLPKDRFSAERLKGVDSTLKIQPAKLEDSAVYLCASSFGRGWETQYFGPGTRLLVL.

The V and J genes are TRBV7-9 and TRBJ1-2, with unresolved D. CDR1 and CDR2 (germline): SEHNR, FQNEAQ (reference sequence). V was shortened by 1 base and J by 2 bases, with 8 bases between the two germline ends. This CDR3 region has 14 residues. CDR3 nucleotide sequence: TGTGCCAGCAGCTTAGGGAACGGAAACTATGGCTACACCTTC. This encodes CASSLGNGNYGYTF.

This sequence joins TRBV10-3 and TRBJ2-1; TRBD2 aligns across 8 bases. The CDR3 length is 17 residues. The germline V gene encodes CDR1 ENHRY and CDR2 SYGVKD. Trimming cost V 0 bases and J 4 bases; bases outside gene matches: 8. CDR3 bases: TGTGCCATCAGTGAGTCGGCAGCGGGGGCGATATACAATGAGCAGTTCTTC. Translation: CAISESAAGAIYNEQFF.